This TCR beta chain was recovered during a study of T cell responses to AZD1222 COVID-19 vaccine. Broader study findings: Spike-specific TCR breadth and depth both grew after two AZD1222 doses.

Libraries were prepared by immunoSEQ multiplex PCR; TCRdb keeps only in-frame clonotypes and omits some of them. The repertoire consists of about 150,000 clones, with 75% to 85% occurring once and the leading ten covering approximately 8%. The trim removed 3 bases at V and 6 bases at J, leaving 8 bases unmatched. Germline loops: CDR1 SGHRS, CDR2 YFSETQ. This CDR3 has 15 residues. As to this clone: Its antigen remains unknown.

This clonotype originated in an adult who received the MenACWY meningococcal vaccine as a control. The sample here was peripheral blood, taken 28 days after the second dose of the MenACWY control vaccine. This sequence joins TRBV5-1 and TRBJ1-1; 10 bases are a match to TRBD1. In DNA, the CDR3 is TGCGCCAGCAGCTGGGCCCCGGGACAGGGGTCTGAAGCTTTCTTT. Translating it yields CASSWAPGQGSEAFF.